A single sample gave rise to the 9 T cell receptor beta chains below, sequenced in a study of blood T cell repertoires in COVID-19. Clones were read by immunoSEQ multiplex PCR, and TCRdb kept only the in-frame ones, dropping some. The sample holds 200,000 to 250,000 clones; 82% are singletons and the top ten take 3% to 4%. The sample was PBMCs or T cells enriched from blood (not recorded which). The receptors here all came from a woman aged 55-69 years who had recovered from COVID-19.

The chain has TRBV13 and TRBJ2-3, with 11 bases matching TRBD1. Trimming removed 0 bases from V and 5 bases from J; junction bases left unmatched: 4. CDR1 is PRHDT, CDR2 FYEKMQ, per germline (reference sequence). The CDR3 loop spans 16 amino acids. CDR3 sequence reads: CASSLGGTGGRDTQYF. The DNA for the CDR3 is TGTGCCAGCAGCTTAGGCGGGACAGGGGGAAGAGATACGCAGTATTTT.

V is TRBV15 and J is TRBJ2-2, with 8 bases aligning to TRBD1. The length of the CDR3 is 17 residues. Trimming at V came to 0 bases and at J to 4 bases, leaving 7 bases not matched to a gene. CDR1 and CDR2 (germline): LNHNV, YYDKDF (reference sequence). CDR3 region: CATSRDRWTGPTGELFF. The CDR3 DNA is TGTGCCACCAGCAGAGATCGTTGGACAGGGCCCACCGGGGAGCTGTTTTTT.

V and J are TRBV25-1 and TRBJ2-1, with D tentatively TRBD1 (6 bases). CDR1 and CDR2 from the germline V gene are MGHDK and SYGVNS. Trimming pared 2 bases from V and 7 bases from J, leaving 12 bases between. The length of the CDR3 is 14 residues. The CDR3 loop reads CASSESGGWNEQFF. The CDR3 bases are TGTGCCAGCAGTGAAAGTGGGGGCTGGAATGAGCAGTTCTTC.

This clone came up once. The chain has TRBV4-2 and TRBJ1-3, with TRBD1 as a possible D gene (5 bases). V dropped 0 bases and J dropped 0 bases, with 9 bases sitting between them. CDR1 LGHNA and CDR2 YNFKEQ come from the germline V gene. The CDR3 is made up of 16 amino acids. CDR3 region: CASSQDSDSSGNTIYF. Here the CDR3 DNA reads TGTGCCAGCAGCCAAGATAGTGACAGCTCTGGAAACACCATATATTTT.

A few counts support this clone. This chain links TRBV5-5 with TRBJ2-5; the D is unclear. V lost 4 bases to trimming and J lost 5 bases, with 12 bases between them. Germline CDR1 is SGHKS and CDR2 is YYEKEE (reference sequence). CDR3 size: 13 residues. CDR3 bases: TGTGCCAGCAGCCAGGCCACACCGGAGACCCAGTACTTC. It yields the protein CASSQATPETQYF.

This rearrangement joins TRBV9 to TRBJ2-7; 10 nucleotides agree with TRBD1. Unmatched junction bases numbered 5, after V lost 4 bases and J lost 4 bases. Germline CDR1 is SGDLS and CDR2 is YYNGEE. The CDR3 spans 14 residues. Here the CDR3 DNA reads TGTGCCAGCAGCCCACGGGACAGGGGTTACGAGCAGTACTTC. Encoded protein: CASSPRDRGYEQYF.

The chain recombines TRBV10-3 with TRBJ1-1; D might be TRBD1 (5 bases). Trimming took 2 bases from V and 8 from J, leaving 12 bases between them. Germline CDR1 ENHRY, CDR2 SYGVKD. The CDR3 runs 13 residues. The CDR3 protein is CAISEPNRLEAFF. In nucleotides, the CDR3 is TGTGCCATCAGTGAGCCAAACAGGTTAGAAGCTTTCTTT.

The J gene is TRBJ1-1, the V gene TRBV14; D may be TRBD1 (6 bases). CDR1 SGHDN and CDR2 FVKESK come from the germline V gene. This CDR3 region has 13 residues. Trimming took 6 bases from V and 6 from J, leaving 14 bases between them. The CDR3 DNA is TGTGCCAGCAGACTCAGGACAGACTCTGAAGCTTTCTTT. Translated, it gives CASRLRTDSEAFF.

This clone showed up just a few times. The CDR3 nucleotides read TGTGCCAGCAGCCTGGGTAGCGACGCTGGGGCCAACGTCCTGACTTTC. This codes for CASSLGSDAGANVLTF. The chain employs TRBV7-6 and TRBJ2-6; perhaps TRBD2 as D (5 bases). This CDR3 is 16 amino acids long. From germline, CDR1 is SGHVS and CDR2 FNYEAQ. Trimming stripped 5 bases from V and 2 bases from J, with 13 bases between.